One sample yielded the 3 T cell receptor beta chains listed below, sequenced in a study of blood T cell repertoires in COVID-19. Using immunoSEQ multiplex PCR, the repertoire was profiled, and TCRdb retains in-frame clones only, with some absent. The data contain fewer than 450,000 clones, almost 90% of them singletons. Sequencing was done on a sample of peripheral blood. The receptors were gathered from a woman between 65 and 79 years old with COVID-19, enrolled during active disease.

The chain uses TRBV6-1 and TRBJ2-2, with a possible D match to TRBD1 (6 bases). V was trimmed by 4 bases and J by 3 bases, leaving 15 bases between them. The germline CDR1 and CDR2 sequences are MNHNS and SASEGT. There are 16 residues in the CDR3. This CDR3 is CASSALAGEYTGELFF. CDR3 coding DNA: TGTGCCAGCAGTGCATTGGCAGGGGAGTACACCGGGGAGCTGTTTTTT.

The V gene is TRBV7-8, the J gene TRBJ2-1; weak D call: TRBD1 (7 bases). V was cut by 6 bases and J by 3 bases, with 15 bases left in between. The CDR3 has 15 residues. The germline gives CDR1 SGHVS, CDR2 FQNEAQ. DNA of the CDR3: TGTGCCAGCAGTTTGGACCAGGGGGGCTACAATGAGCAGTTCTTC. Translation gives CASSLDQGGYNEQFF. The complete variable domain, with remaining parts taken from reference TRBV7-8 and TRBJ2-1, reads GAGVSQSPRYKVAKRGQDVALRCDPISGHVSLFWYQQALGQGPEFLTYFQNEAQLDKSGLPSDRFFAERPEGSVSTLKIQRTQQEDSAVYLCASSLDQGGYNEQFFGPGTRLTVL.

The chain links TRBV12-3 or TRBV12-4 to TRBJ1-5; D might be TRBD1 (5 bases). The CDR3 extends over 13 amino acids. The ends were cut back, 7 bases at V and 7 bases at J, with 14 bases in the middle. The CDR3 region is CASISGVGQPQHF. The DNA for the CDR3 is TGTGCCAGCATTTCGGGGGTAGGACAGCCCCAGCATTTT.